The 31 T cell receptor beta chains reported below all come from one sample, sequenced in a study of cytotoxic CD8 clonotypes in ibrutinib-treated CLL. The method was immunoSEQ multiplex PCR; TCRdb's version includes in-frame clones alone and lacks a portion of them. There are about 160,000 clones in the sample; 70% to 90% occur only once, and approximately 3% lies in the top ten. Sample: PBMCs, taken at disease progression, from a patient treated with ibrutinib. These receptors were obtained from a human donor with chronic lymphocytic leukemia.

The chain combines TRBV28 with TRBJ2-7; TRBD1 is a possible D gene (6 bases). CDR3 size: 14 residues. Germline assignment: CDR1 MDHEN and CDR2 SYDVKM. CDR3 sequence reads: CYKMGQGSSYEQYF. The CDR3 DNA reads TGTTATAAGATGGGGCAGGGGAGCTCCTACGAGCAGTACTTC.

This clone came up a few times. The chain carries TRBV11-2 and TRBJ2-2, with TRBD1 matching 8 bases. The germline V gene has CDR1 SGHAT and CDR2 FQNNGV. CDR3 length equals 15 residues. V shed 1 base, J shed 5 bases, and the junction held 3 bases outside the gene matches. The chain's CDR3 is CASSLVGQGTGELFF. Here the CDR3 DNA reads TGTGCCAGCAGCTTAGTAGGACAGGGAACCGGGGAGCTGTTTTTT.

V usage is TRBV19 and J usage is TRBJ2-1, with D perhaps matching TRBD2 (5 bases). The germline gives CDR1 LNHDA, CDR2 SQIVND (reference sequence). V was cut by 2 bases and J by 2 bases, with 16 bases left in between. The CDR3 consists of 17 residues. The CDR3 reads CASSISGKAGPYNEQFF. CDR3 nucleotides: TGTGCCAGTAGTATAAGCGGAAAGGCAGGCCCCTACAATGAGCAGTTCTTC. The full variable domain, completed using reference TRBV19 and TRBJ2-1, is DGGITQSPKYLFRKEGQNVTLSCEQNLNHDAMYWYRQDPGQGLRLIYYSQIVNDFQKGDIAEGYSVSREKKESFPLTVTSAQKNPTAFYLCASSISGKAGPYNEQFFGPGTRLTVL.

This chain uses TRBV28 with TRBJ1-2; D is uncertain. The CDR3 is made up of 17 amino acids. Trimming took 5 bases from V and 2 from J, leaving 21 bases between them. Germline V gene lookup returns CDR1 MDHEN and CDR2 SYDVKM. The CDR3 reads CASSRTGISYTNYGYTF. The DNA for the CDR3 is TGTGCCAGCAGTCGTACTGGGATCTCCTACACCAACTATGGCTACACCTTC.

CDR3 amino acids: CAWSDTNFSGNTIYF. The DNA for the CDR3 is TGTGCCTGGAGTGATACAAACTTCTCTGGAAACACCATATATTTT. The V and J genes are TRBV30 and TRBJ1-3; D unresolved. CDR3 size: 15 residues. Germline loops: CDR1 GTSNPN, CDR2 SVGIG (reference sequence). Between the trimmed V and J ends, which lost 1 base and 0 bases, there was a span of 10 bases.

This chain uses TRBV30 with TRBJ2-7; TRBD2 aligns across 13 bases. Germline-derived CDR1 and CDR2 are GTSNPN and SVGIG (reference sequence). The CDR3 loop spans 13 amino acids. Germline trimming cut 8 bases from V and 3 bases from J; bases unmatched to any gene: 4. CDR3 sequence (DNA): TGTGCCGGCGGGACTAGCGGGGTCTACGAGCAGTACTTC. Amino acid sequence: CAGGTSGVYEQYF.

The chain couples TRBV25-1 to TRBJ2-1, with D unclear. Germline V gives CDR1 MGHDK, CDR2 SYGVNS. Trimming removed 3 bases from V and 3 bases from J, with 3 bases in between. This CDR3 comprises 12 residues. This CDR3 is CASSEVYNEQFF. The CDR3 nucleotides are TGTGCCAGCAGTGAGGTCTACAATGAGCAGTTCTTC.

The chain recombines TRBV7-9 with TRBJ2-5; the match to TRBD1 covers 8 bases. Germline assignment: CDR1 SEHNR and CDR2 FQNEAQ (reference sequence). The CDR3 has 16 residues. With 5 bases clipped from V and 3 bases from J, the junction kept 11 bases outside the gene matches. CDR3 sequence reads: CASSPWGTGPEETQYF. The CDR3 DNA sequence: TGTGCCAGCAGCCCATGGGGGACAGGCCCTGAAGAGACCCAGTACTTC.

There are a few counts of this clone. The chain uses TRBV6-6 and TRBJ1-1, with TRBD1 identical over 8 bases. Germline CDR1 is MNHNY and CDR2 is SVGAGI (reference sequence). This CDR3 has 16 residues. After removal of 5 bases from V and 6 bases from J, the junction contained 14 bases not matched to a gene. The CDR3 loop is CASSTNRDRYSPEAFF. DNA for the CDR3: TGTGCCAGCAGTACAAACAGGGACAGGTACTCACCTGAAGCTTTCTTT.

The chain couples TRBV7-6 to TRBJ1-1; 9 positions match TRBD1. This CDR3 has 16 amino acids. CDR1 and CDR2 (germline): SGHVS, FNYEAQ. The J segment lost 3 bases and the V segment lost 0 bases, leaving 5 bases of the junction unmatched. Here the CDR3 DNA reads TGTGCCAGCAGCTTAGCGCCCACAGGGGGCCACACTGAAGCTTTCTTT. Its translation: CASSLAPTGGHTEAFF. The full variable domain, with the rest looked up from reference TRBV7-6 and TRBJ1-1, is GAGVSQSPRYKVTKRGQDVALRCDPISGHVSLYWYRQALGQGPEFLTYFNYEAQQDKSGLPNDRFSAERPEGSISTLTIQRTEQRDSAMYRCASSLAPTGGHTEAFFGQGTRLTVV.

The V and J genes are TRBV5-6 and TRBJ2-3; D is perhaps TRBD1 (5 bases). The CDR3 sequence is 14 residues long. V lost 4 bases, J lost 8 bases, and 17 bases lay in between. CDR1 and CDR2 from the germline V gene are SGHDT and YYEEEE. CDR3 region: CASSLTYIRATQYF. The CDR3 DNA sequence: TGTGCCAGCAGCCTAACCTATATCAGGGCTACGCAGTATTTT.

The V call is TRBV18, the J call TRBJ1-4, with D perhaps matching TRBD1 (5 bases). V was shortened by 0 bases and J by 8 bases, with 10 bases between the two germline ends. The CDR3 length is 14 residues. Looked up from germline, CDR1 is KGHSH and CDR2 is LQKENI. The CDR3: CASSPPTVGEKLFF. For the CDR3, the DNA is TGTGCCAGCTCACCACCGACAGTGGGCGAAAAACTGTTTTTT.

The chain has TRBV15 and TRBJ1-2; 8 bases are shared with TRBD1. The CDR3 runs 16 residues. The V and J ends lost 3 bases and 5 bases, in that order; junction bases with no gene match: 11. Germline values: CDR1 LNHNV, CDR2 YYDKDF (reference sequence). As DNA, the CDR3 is TGTGCCACCAGCAGGGACAGGGATTCCTGGCTGTATGGCTACACCTTC. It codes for CATSRDRDSWLYGYTF. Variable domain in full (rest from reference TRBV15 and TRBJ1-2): DAMVIQNPRYQVTQFGKPVTLSCSQTLNHNVMYWYQQKSSQAPKLLFHYYDKDFNNEADTPDNFQSRRPNTSFCFLDIRSPGLGDTAMYLCATSRDRDSWLYGYTFGSGTRLTVV.

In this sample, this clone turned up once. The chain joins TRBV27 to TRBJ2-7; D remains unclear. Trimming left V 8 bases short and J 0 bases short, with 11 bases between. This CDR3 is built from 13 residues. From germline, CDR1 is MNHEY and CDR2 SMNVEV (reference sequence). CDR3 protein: CASALVSSYEQYF. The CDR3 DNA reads TGTGCCAGCGCTTTGGTGAGCTCCTACGAGCAGTACTTC.

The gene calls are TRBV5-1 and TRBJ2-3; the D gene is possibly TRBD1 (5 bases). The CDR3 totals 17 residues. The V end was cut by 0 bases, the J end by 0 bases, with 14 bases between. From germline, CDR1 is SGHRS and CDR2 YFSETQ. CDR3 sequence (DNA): TGCGCCAGCAGCTTGGCCGCAGACAGCCAAAGCACAGATACGCAGTATTTT. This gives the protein CASSLAADSQSTDTQYF.

The CDR3 is CASSYLDRSSYEQYF. The CDR3 DNA reads as TGTGCCAGCAGTTACTTGGACAGGAGCTCCTACGAGCAGTACTTC. This sequence joins TRBV6-5 and TRBJ2-7; 7 bases are a match to TRBD1. The CDR3 has 15 residues. Germline trimming cut 1 base from V and 0 bases from J; bases unmatched to any gene: 3. From germline, CDR1 is MNHEY and CDR2 SVGAGI.

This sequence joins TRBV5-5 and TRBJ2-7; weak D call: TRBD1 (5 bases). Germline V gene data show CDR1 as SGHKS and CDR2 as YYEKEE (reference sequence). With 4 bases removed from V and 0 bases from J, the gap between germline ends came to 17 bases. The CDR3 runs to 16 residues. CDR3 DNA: TGTGCCAGCAGCGCGTACTGGACACTTGGCTCCTACGAGCAGTACTTC. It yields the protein CASSAYWTLGSYEQYF.

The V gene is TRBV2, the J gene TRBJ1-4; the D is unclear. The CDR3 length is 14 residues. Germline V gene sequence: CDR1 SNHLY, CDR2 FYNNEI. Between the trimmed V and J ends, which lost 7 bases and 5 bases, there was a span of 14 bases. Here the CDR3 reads CASIIGRLNEKLFF. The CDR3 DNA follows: TGTGCCAGCATTATTGGCAGACTCAATGAAAAACTGTTTTTT.

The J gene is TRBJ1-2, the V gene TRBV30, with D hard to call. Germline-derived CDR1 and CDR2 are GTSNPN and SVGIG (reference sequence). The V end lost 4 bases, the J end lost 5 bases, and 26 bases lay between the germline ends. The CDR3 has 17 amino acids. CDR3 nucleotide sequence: TGTGCCTGGATTGGCCCTATGATCCAAGGGAAAGGATATGGCTACACCTTC. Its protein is CAWIGPMIQGKGYGYTF.

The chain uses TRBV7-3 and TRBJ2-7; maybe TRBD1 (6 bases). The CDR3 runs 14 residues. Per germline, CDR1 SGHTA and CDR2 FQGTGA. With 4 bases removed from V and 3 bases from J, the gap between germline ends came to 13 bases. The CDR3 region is CASSSWGHHYEQYF. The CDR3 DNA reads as TGTGCCAGCAGCTCTTGGGGACACCACTACGAGCAGTACTTC.

The CDR3 DNA reads as TGCGCCAGCAGGGACCCTAGCGGGAGTGATACGCAGTATTTT. This encodes CASRDPSGSDTQYF. This rearrangement joins TRBV4-1 to TRBJ2-3; 10 bases line up with TRBD2. V was clipped by 6 bases and J by 6 bases; unmatched bases: 6. Looked up from germline, CDR1 is MGHRA and CDR2 is YSYEKL. The CDR3 loop spans 14 amino acids.

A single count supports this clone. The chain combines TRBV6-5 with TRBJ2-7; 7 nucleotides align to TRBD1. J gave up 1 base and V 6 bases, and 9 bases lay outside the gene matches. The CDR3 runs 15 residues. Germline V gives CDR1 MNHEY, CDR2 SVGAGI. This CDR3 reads CASSRQGSASYEQYF. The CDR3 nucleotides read TGTGCCAGCAGCCGACAGGGTTCTGCGTCCTACGAGCAGTACTTC.

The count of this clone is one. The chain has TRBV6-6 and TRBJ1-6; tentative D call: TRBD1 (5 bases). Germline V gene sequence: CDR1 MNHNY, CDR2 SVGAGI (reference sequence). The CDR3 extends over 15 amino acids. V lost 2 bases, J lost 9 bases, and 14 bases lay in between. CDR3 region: CASSYDGAAGSPLHF. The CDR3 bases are TGTGCCAGCAGTTACGACGGGGCTGCAGGTTCACCCCTCCACTTT.

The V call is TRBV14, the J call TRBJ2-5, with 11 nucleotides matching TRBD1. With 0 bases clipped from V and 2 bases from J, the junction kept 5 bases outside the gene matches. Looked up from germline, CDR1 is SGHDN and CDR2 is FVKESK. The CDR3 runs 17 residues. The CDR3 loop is CASSQETRDRGQETQYF. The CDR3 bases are TGTGCCAGCAGCCAAGAAACTCGGGACAGGGGGCAAGAGACCCAGTACTTC.

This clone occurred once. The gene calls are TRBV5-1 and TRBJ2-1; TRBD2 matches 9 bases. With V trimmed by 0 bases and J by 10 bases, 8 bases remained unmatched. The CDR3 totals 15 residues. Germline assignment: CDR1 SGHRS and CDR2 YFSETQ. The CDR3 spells CASSLAPSLAGEQFF. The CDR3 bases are TGCGCCAGCAGCTTGGCCCCTTCGCTAGCGGGGGAGCAGTTCTTC.

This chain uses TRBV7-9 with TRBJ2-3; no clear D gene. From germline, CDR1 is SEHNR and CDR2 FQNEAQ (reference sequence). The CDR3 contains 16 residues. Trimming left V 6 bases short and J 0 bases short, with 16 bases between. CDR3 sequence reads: CASSRSDLRSTDTQYF. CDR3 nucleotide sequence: TGTGCCAGCAGTAGATCAGACCTGCGTAGCACAGATACGCAGTATTTT. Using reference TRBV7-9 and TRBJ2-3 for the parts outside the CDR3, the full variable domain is DTGVSQNPRHKITKRGQNVTFRCDPISEHNRLYWYRQTLGQGPEFLTYFQNEAQLEKSRLLSDRFSAERPKGSFSTLEIQRTEQGDSAMYLCASSRSDLRSTDTQYFGPGTRLTVL.

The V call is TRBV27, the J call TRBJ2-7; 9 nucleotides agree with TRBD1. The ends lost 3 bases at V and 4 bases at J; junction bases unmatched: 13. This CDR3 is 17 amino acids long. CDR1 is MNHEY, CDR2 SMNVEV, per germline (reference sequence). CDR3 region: CASSFDRVGTGNYEQYF. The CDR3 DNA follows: TGTGCCAGCAGTTTCGACCGTGTCGGGACAGGGAATTACGAGCAGTACTTC.

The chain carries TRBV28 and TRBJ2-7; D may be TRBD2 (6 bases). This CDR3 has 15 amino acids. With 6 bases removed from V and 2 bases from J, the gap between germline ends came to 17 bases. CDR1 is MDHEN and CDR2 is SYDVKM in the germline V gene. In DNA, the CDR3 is TGTGCCAGCAGCCGACTAGGCGACGAGGCCTACGAGCAGTACTTC. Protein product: CASSRLGDEAYEQYF. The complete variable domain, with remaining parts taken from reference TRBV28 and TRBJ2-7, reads DVKVTQSSRYLVKRTGEKVFLECVQDMDHENMFWYRQDPGLGLRLIYFSYDVKMKEKGDIPEGYSVSREKKERFSLILESASTNQTSMYLCASSRLGDEAYEQYFGPGTRLTVT.

The CDR3 DNA is TGCGCCAGCAGCCACAGGACTAGCGGCAATGAGCAGTTCTTC. Encoded protein: CASSHRTSGNEQFF. The V call is TRBV4-3, the J call TRBJ2-1; 10 nucleotides line up with TRBD2. Losses at the gene ends were 3 bases for V and 6 bases for J; bases not matched to a gene: 2. The CDR3 is 14 amino acids. The germline gives CDR1 LGHNA, CDR2 YSLEER.

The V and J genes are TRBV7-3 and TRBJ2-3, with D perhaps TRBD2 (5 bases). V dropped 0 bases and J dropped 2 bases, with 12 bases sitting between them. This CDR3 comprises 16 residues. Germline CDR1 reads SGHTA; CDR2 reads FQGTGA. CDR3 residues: CASSLTLDSVTDTQYF. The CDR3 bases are TGTGCCAGCAGCTTAACGCTGGACTCCGTCACAGATACGCAGTATTTT.

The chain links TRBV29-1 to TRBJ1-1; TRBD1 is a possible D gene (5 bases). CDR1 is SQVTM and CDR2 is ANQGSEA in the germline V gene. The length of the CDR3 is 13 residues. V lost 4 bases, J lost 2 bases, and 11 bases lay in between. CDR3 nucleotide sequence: TGCAGCGTTGGGAGCAGGGCAAACACTGAAGCTTTCTTT. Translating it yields CSVGSRANTEAFF.